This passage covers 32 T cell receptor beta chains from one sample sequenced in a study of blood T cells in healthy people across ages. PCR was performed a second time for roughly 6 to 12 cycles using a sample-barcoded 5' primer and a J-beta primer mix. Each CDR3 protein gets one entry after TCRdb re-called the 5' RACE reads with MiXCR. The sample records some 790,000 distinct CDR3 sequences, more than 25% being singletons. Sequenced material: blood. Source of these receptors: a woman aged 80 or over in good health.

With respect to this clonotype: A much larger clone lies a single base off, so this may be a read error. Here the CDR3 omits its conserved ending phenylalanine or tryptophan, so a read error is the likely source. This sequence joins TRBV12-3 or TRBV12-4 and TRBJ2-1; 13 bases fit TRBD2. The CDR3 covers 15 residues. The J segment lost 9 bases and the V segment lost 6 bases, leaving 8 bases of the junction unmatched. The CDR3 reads CASSPGLAGVGEQFC. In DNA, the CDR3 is TGTGCCAGCAGCCCCGGACTAGCGGGGGTGGGTGAGCAGTTCTGC.

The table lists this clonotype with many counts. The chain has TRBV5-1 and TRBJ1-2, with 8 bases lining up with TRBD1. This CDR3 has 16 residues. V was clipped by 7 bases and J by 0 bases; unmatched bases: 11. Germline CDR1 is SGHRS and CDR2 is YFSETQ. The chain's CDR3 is CASQPTGAVANYGYTF. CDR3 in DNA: TGCGCCAGCCAACCGACAGGGGCGGTAGCTAACTATGGCTACACCTTC. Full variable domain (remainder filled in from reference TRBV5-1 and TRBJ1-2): KAGVTQTPRYLIKTRGQQVTLSCSPISGHRSVSWYQQTPGQGLQFLFEYFSETQRNKGNFPGRFSGRQFSNSRSEMNVSTLELGDSALYLCASQPTGAVANYGYTFGSGTRLTVV.

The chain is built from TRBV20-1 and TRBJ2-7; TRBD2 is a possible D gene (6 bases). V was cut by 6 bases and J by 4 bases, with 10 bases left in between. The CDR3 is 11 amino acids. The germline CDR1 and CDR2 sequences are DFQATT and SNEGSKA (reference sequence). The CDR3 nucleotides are TGCAGTGCGTGGAGGGGTTACGAGCAGTACTTC. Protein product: CSAWRGYEQYF.

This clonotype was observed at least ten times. Written as DNA, the CDR3 is TGTGCCAGCAGCACCAGGACAGCCGAGGATACGCAGTATTTT. Its translation is CASSTRTAEDTQYF. This chain joins TRBV6-6 and TRBJ2-3; weak D call: TRBD1 (6 bases). CDR3 size: 14 residues. V lost 6 bases to trimming and J lost 6 bases, with 16 bases between them. Per the germline V gene, CDR1 is MNHNY and CDR2 is SVGAGI (reference sequence).

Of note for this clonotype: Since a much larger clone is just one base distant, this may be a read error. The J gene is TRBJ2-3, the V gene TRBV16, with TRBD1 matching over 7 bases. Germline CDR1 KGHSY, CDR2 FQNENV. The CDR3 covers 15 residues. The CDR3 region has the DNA TGTGTCAGCAGCCAATGGGGACAGAGCACAGATACGCAGTATTTT. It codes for CVSSQWGQSTDTQYF.

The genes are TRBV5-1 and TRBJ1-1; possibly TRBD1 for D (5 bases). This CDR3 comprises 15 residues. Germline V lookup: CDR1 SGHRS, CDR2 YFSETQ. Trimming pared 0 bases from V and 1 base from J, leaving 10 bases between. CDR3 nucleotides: TGCGCCAGCAGCTTGGTTGCAGGGAAGAACACTGAAGCTTTCTTT. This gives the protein CASSLVAGKNTEAFF.

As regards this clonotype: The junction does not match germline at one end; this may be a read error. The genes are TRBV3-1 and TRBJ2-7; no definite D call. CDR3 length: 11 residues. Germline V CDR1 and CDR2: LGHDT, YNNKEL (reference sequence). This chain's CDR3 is CTSSQPNEQYF. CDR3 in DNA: TGTACCAGCAGCCAACCAAATGAGCAGTACTTC.

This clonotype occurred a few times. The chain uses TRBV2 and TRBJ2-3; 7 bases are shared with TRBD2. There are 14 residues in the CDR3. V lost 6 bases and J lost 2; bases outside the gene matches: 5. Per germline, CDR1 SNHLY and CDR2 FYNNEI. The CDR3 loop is CASRVGGYTDTQYF. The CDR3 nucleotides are TGTGCCAGCAGGGTGGGGGGGTACACAGATACGCAGTATTTT.

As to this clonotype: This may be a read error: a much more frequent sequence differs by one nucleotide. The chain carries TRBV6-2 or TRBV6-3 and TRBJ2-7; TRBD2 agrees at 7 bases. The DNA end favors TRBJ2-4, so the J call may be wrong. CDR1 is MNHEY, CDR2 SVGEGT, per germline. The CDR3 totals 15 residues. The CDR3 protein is CASRPRGREGNIQYF. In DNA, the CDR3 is TGTGCCAGCAGACCCCGGGGCAGGGAGGGAAACATTCAGTACTTC.

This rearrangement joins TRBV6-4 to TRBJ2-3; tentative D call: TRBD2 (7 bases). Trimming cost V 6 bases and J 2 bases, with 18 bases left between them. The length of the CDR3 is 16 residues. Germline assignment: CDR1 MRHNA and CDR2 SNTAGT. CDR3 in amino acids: CASSGTPGGSTDTQYF. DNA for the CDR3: TGTGCCAGCAGCGGGACACCGGGGGGTTCCACAGATACGCAGTATTTT.

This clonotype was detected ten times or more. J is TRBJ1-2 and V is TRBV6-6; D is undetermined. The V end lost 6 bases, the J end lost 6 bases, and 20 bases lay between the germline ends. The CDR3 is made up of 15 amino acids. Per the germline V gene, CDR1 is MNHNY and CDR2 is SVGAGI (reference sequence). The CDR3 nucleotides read TGTGCCAGCAGCTCTCACAACGGGAATGGAGATGGCTACACCTTC. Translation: CASSSHNGNGDGYTF.

Here the CDR3 DNA reads TGTGCCAGCCGTAGTTTGGGGGCGCAAAATAATTCACCCCTCCACTTT. This gives the protein CASRSLGAQNNSPLHF. This chain links TRBV25-1 with TRBJ1-6; tentatively, D is TRBD1 (6 bases). The CDR3 spans 16 residues. Germline CDR1 reads MGHDK; CDR2 reads SYGVNS. The V end was cut by 8 bases, the J end by 5 bases, with 19 bases between.

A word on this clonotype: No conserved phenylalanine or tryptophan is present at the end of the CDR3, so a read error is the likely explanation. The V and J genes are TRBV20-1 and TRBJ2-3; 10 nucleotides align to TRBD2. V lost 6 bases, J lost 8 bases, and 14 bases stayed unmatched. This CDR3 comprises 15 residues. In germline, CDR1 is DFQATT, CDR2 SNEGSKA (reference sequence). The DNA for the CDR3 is TGCAGTGCAAGCAGCGGGGGGGCCGATGTAGGTACGCAGTATTCT. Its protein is CSASSGGADVGTQYS.

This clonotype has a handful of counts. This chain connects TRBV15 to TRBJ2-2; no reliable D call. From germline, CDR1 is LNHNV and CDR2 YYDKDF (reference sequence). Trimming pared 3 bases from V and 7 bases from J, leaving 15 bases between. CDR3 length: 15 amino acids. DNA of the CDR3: TGTGCCACCAGCAGGGAGTGGGTGTCGGGCGGGGAGCTGTTTTTT. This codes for CATSREWVSGGELFF.

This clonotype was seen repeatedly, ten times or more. CDR3 nucleotides: TGTGCCAGCAGTCGGACAGGCGAGAACACTGAAGCTTTCTTT. This codes for CASSRTGENTEAFF. This chain connects TRBV6-2 or TRBV6-3 to TRBJ1-1; 7 bases fit TRBD1. CDR1 and CDR2 from the germline V gene are MNHEY and SVGEGT. The V segment lost 5 bases and the J segment 1 base; nucleotides outside the gene matches: 4. The CDR3 is 14 amino acids.

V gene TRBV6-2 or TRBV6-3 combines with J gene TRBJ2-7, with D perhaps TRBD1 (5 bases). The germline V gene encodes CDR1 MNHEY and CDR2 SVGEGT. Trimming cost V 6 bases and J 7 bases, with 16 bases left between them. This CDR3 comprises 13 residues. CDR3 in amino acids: CASRGVPLWEQYF. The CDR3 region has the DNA TGTGCCAGCAGAGGGGTCCCTTTGTGGGAGCAGTACTTC.

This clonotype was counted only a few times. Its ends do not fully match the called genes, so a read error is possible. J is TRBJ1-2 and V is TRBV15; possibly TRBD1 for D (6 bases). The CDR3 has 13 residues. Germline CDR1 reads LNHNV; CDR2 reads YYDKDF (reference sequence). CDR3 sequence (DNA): TGTGCCGCCAGCAGGGGAATTAGCTATGGCTACACCTTC. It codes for CAASRGISYGYTF.

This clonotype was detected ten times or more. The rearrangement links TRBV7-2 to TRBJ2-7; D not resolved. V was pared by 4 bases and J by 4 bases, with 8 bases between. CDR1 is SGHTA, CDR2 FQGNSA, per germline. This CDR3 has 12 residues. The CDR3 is CASSSSWYEQYF. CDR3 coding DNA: TGTGCCAGCAGCTCCAGCTGGTACGAGCAGTACTTC.

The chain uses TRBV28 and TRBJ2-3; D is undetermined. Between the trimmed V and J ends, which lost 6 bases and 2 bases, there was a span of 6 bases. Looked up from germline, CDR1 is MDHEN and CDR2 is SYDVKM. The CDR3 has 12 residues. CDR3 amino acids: CASRGLTDTQYF. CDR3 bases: TGTGCCAGCAGGGGCCTCACAGATACGCAGTATTTT.

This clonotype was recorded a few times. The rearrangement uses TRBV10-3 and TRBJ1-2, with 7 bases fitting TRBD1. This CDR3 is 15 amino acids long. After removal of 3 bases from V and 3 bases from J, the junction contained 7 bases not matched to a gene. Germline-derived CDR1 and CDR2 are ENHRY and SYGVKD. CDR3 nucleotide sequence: TGTGCCATCAGTGACAGAGGGGGCGCTGACTATGGCTACACCTTC. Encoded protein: CAISDRGGADYGYTF.

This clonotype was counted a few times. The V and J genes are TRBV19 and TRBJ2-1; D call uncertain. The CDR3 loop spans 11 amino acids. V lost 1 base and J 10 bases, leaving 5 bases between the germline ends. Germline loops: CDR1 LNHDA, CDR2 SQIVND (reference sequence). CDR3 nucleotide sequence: TGTGCCAGTAGTATAGGGGGAGAGCAGTTCTTC. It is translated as CASSIGGEQFF.

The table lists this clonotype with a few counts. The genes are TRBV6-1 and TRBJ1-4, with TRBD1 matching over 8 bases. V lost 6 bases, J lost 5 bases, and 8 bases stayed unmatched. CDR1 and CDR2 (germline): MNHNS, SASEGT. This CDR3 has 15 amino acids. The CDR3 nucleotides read TGTGCCAGCAGAGGGTCCGGGACAGGAAATGAAAAACTGTTTTTT. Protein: CASRGSGTGNEKLFF.

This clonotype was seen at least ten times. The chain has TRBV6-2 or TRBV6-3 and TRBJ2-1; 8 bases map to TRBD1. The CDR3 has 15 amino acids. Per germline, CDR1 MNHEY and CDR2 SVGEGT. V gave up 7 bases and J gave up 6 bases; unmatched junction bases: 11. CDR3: CASTDRGIGGNEQFF. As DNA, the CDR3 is TGTGCCAGCACCGACAGGGGTATTGGGGGCAATGAGCAGTTCTTC.

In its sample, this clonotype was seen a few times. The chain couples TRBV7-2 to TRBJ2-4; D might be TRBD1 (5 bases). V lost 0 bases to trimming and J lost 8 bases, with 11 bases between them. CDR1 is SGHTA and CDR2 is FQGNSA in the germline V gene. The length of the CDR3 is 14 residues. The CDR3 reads CASSLAGPVDIQYF. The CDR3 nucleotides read TGTGCCAGCAGCTTAGCGGGGCCTGTAGACATTCAGTACTTC.

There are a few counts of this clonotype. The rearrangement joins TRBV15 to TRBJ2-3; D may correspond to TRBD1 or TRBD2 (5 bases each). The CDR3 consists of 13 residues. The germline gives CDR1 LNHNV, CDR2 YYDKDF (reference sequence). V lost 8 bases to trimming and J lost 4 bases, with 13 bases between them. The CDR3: CATGDDRPDTQYF. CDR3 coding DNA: TGTGCCACCGGGGACGATAGGCCAGATACGCAGTATTTT.

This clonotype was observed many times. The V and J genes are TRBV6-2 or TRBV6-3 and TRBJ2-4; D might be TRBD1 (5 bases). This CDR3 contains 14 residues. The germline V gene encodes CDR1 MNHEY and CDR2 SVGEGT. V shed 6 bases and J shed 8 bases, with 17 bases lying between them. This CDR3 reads CASSYPAQGDIQYF. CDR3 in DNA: TGTGCCAGCAGCTACCCCGCGCAGGGTGACATTCAGTACTTC.

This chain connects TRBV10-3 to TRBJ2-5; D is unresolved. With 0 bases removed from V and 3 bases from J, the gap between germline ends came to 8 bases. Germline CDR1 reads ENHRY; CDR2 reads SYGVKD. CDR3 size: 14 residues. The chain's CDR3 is CAISESAAKETQYF. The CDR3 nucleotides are TGTGCCATCAGTGAGTCGGCAGCAAAAGAGACCCAGTACTTC.

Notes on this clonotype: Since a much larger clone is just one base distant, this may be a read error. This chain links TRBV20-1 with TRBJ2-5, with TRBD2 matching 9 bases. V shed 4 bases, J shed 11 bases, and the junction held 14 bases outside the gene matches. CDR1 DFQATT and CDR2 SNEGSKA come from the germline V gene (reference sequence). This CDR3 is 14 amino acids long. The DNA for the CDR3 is TGCAGTGCTACCAGGGGCGGGGGGGCCAGTGAGCAGTACTTC. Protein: CSATRGGGASEQYF.

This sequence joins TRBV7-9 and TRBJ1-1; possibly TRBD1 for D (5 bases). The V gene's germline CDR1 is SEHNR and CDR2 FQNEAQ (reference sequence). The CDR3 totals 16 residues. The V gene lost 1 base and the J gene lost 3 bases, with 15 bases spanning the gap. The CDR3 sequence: CASSLGGAGFHTEAFF. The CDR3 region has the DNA TGTGCCAGCAGCTTAGGGGGCGCTGGATTCCACACTGAAGCTTTCTTT.

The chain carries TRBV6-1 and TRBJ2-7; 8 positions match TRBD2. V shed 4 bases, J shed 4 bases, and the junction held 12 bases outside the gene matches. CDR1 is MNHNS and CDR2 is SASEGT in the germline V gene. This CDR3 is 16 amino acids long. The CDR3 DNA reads TGTGCCAGCAGTGGAACGGGACTAGGGTTGGGGTACGAGCAGTACTTC. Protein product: CASSGTGLGLGYEQYF.

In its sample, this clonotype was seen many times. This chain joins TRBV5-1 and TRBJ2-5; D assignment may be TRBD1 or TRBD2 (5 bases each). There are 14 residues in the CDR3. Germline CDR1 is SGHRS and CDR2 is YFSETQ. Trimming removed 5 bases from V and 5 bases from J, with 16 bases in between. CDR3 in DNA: TGCGCCAGCAGTCTCCGGGACCCGGGGGAGACCCAGTACTTC. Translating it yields CASSLRDPGETQYF. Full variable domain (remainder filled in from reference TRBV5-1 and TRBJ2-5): KAGVTQTPRYLIKTRGQQVTLSCSPISGHRSVSWYQQTPGQGLQFLFEYFSETQRNKGNFPGRFSGRQFSNSRSEMNVSTLELGDSALYLCASSLRDPGETQYFGPGTRLLVL.

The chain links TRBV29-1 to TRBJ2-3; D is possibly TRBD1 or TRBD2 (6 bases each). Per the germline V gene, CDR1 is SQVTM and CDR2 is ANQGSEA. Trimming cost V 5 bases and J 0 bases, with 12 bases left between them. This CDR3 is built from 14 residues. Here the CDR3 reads CSVRGTTSTDTQYF. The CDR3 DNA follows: TGCAGCGTTCGGGGGACAACTAGCACAGATACGCAGTATTTT.